Sequencing of this T cell receptor beta chain was carried out in a study of beta chain features in type 1 diabetes. The wider study: All samples together contributed 107,917,701 sorted cells for examination.

This clone was seen a handful of times. Its matching antigen is unknown. Each population that was sorted was more than 95% pure. This CDR3 is built from 14 residues. V was shortened by 5 bases and J by 0 bases, with 7 bases between the two germline ends. CDR1 and CDR2 from the germline V gene are SGHTA and FQGNSA. General study findings and limits: A greater similarity of naive, central memory and Treg TCRB repertoires was seen among patients than among healthy donors. Type 1 diabetes patients showed fewer insertions and more deletions at VDJ junctions.

Expressed TCRB transcripts were sequenced because the entire RNA isolate underwent reverse transcription. Clones were read by immunoSEQ multiplex PCR, and TCRdb kept only the in-frame ones, dropping some. Here the sample spans 970,000 or so clones, roughly 17% being singletons. The TCR sequence derives from a woman aged 18-29 years in good health. What was sequenced was naive CD4+ T cells from blood. The V call is TRBV7-2, the J call TRBJ1-4, with D unclear. CDR3 in DNA: TGTGCCAGCAGCCGGATGACAACTAATGAAAAACTGTTTTTT. This sequence encodes CASSRMTTNEKLFF.